A single sample gave rise to the 12 T cell receptor beta chains below, sequenced in a study of CD4+ T cells in melanoma. Using immunoSEQ multiplex PCR, the repertoire was profiled, and TCRdb retains in-frame clones only, with some absent. The table includes about 140,000 clones, around 90% detected once. These receptors originate from a human donor with melanoma.

The chain joins TRBV9 to TRBJ1-1; D is unresolved. CDR1 and CDR2 (germline): SGDLS, YYNGEE. The CDR3 spans 13 residues. The ends were cut back, 2 bases at V and 4 bases at J, with 9 bases in the middle. The CDR3 is CASSVERSTEAFF. CDR3 nucleotide sequence: TGTGCCAGCAGCGTGGAGAGGAGCACTGAAGCTTTCTTT.

This sequence joins TRBV9 and TRBJ2-7, with 12 bases that match TRBD2. Germline-derived CDR1 and CDR2 are SGDLS and YYNGEE. J lost 4 bases, V lost 3 bases, and 5 bases had no gene match. The CDR3 runs to 15 residues. The CDR3 protein is CASSAGTSGLYEQYF. For the CDR3, the DNA is TGTGCCAGCAGCGCCGGGACTAGCGGGTTGTACGAGCAGTACTTC.

V and J are TRBV7-9 and TRBJ1-2; D unresolved. The germline CDR1 and CDR2 sequences are SEHNR and FQNEAQ (reference sequence). This CDR3 region has 16 residues. Trimming cost V 0 bases and J 4 bases, with 15 bases left between them. CDR3 amino acids: CASSLAVGVRGYGYTF. The DNA for the CDR3 is TGTGCCAGCAGCTTAGCGGTGGGAGTTCGGGGCTATGGCTACACCTTC.

Details on this clone: The junction does not match germline at one end; this may be a read error. As DNA, the CDR3 is TGTGCCTGGAGCCGGACCACCGGGACAGATCATTTC. Protein: CAWSRTTGTDHF. This chain links TRBV30 with TRBJ2-7; TRBD1 matches 7 bases. Germline values: CDR1 GTSNPN, CDR2 SVGIG (reference sequence). The CDR3 has 12 amino acids.

The rearrangement uses TRBV7-3 and TRBJ2-3; D call uncertain. Germline-derived CDR1 and CDR2 are SGHTA and FQGTGA. Between the trimmed V and J ends, which lost 1 base and 2 bases, there was a span of 4 bases. This CDR3 has 13 amino acids. In DNA form, the CDR3 reads TGTGCCAGCAGCTTAATGGCCACAGATACGCAGTATTTT. Translation gives CASSLMATDTQYF.

The CDR3 loop is CASSSVTGNGGELFF. CDR3 coding DNA: TGTGCCAGCAGCTCAGTGACAGGGAACGGCGGGGAGCTGTTTTTT. J is TRBJ2-2 and V is TRBV11-3; 7 bases agree with TRBD1. Germline values: CDR1 SGHNT, CDR2 YENEEA. Losses at the gene ends were 4 bases for V and 7 bases for J; bases not matched to a gene: 9. The length of the CDR3 is 15 residues.

V is TRBV6-5 and J is TRBJ2-1, with unresolved D. Between the trimmed V and J ends, which lost 2 bases and 7 bases, there was a span of 12 bases. The germline gives CDR1 MNHEY, CDR2 SVGAGI. The CDR3 extends over 14 amino acids. CDR3 nucleotides: TGTGCCAGCAGTTACCCTGGGCGTCGAAATGAGCAGTTCTTC. Translated, it gives CASSYPGRRNEQFF.

J is TRBJ2-7 and V is TRBV5-1, with D perhaps given as TRBD1 or TRBD2 (6 bases each). This CDR3 comprises 14 residues. V dropped 3 bases and J dropped 2 bases, with 12 bases sitting between them. Germline lookup yields CDR1 SGHRS and CDR2 YFSETQ. The CDR3 DNA reads as TGCGCCAGCAGCTCAGGGGAGGCCCCCTACGAGCAGTACTTC. This gives the protein CASSSGEAPYEQYF.

This clone was seen once. The chain is built from TRBV7-3 and TRBJ2-5; TRBD2 agrees at 7 bases. Germline trimming cut 2 bases from V and 5 bases from J; bases unmatched to any gene: 5. Per the germline V gene, CDR1 is SGHTA and CDR2 is FQGTGA. This CDR3 has 14 residues. The CDR3 spells CASSLAGVKETQYF. In DNA form, the CDR3 reads TGTGCCAGCAGCTTAGCGGGGGTTAAGGAGACCCAGTACTTC. Full variable domain (remainder filled in from reference TRBV7-3 and TRBJ2-5): GAGVSQTPSNKVTEKGKYVELRCDPISGHTALYWYRQSLGQGPEFLIYFQGTGAADDSGLPNDRFFAVRPEGSVSTLKIQRTERGDSAVYLCASSLAGVKETQYFGPGTRLLVL.

The chain combines TRBV4-1 with TRBJ1-5; a possible D gene is TRBD1 (6 bases). Trimming took off 4 bases at V and 3 bases at J, with 10 bases between the two ends. There are 14 residues in the CDR3. The germline V gene has CDR1 MGHRA and CDR2 YSYEKL. CDR3 nucleotide sequence: TGCGCCAGCAGCCTTGGACAGCCCAATCAGCCCCAGCATTTT. As protein: CASSLGQPNQPQHF.

V gene TRBV18 combines with J gene TRBJ2-1; possibly TRBD2 for D (6 bases). CDR3 length: 14 amino acids. Germline V gene sequence: CDR1 KGHSH, CDR2 LQKENI. The V end was cut by 3 bases, the J end by 3 bases, with 9 bases between. The CDR3 sequence is CASSPPGDYNEQFF. The CDR3 DNA is TGTGCCAGCTCACCCCCGGGGGACTACAATGAGCAGTTCTTC.

J is TRBJ2-3 and V is TRBV5-1; the D is unclear. Germline V gene lookup returns CDR1 SGHRS and CDR2 YFSETQ. V lost 1 base and J lost 1, with 10 bases in between. CDR3 length equals 15 residues. The CDR3 DNA is TGCGCCAGCAGCTTGACAGTCCTACGCACAGATACGCAGTATTTT. Translated: CASSLTVLRTDTQYF.